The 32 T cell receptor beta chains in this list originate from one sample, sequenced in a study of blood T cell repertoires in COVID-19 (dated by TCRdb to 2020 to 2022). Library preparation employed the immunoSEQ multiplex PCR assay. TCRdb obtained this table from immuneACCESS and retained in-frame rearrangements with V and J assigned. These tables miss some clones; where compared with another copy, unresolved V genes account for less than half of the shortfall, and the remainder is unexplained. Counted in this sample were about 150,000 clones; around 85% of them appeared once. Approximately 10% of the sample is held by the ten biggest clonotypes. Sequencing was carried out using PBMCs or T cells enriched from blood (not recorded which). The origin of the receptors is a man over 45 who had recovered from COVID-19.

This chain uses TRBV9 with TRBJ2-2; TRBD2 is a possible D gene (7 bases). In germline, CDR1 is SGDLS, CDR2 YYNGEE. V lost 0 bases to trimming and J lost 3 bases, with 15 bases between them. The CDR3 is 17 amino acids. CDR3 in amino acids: CASSVVLSGGHTGELFF. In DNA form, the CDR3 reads TGTGCCAGCAGCGTAGTCTTATCGGGGGGCCACACCGGGGAGCTGTTTTTT.

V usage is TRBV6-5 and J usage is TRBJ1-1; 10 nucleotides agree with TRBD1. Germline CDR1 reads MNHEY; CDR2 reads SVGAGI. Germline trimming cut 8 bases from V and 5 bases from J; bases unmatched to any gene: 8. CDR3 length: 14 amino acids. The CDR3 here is CASLTGQGMTEAFF. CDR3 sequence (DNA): TGTGCCAGCTTGACGGGACAGGGGATGACTGAAGCTTTCTTT.

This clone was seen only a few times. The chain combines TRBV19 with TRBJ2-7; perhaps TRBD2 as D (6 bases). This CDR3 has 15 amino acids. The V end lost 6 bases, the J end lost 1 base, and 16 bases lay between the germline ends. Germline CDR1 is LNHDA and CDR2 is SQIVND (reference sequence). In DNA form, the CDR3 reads TGTGCCAGTAGGAACCAGGCTGGGAGGTCCTACGAGCAGTACTTC. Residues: CASRNQAGRSYEQYF.

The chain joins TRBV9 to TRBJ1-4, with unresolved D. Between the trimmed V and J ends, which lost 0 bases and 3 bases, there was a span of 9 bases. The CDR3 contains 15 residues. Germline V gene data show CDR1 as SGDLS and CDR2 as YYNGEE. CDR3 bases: TGTGCCAGCAGCGTAGCGGGGATGTCTAATGAAAAACTGTTTTTT. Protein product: CASSVAGMSNEKLFF.

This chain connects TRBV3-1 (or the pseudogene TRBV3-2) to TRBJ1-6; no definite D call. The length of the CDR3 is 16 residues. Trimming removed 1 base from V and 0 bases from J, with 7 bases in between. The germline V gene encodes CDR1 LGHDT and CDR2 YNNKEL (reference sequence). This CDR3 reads CASSQVRSSYNSPLHF. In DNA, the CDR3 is TGTGCCAGCAGCCAAGTCCGGAGCTCCTATAATTCACCCCTCCACTTT.

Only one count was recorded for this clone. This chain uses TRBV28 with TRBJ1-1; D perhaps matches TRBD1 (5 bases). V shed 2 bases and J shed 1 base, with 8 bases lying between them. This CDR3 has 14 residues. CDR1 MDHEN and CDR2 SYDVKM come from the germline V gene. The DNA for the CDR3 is TGTGCCAGCAGTTTAATGCAGGGGAACACTGAAGCTTTCTTT. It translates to CASSLMQGNTEAFF.

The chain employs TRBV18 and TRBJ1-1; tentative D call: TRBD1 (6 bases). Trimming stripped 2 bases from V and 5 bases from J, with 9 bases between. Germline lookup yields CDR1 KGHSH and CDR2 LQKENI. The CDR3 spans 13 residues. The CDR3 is CASSPTQGTEAFF. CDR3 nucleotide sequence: TGTGCCAGCTCACCAACTCAGGGGACTGAAGCTTTCTTT.

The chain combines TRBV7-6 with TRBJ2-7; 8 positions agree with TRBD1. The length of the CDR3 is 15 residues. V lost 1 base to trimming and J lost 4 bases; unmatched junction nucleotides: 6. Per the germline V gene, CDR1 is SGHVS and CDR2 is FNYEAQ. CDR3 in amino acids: CASSLERTGNYEQYF. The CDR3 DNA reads TGTGCCAGCAGCTTAGAGAGGACAGGGAATTACGAGCAGTACTTC.

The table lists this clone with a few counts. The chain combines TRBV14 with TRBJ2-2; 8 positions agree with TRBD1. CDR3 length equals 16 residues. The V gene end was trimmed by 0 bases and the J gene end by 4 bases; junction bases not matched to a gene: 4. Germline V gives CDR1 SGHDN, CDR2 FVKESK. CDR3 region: CASSQDWTGPTGELFF. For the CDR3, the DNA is TGTGCCAGCAGCCAAGATTGGACAGGGCCCACCGGGGAGCTGTTTTTT.

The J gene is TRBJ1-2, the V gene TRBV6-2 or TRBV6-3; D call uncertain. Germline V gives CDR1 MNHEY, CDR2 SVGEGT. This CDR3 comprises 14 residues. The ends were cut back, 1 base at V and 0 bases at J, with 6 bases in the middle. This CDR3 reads CASSYLRANYGYTF. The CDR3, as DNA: TGTGCCAGCAGTTACTTAAGAGCTAACTATGGCTACACCTTC.

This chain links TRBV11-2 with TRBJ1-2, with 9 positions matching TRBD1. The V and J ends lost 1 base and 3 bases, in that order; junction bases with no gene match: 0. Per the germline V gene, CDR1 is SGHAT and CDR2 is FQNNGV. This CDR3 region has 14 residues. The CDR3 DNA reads TGTGCCAGCAGCTTAGGGACAGGGGACTATGGCTACACCTTC. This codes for CASSLGTGDYGYTF.

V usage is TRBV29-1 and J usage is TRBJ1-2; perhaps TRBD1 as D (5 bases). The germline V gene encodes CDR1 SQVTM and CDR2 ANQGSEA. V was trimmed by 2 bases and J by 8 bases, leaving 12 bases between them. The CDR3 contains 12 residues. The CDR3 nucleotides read TGCAGCGTTGAACAAGGGGCAGGCGGCTACACCTTC. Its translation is CSVEQGAGGYTF.

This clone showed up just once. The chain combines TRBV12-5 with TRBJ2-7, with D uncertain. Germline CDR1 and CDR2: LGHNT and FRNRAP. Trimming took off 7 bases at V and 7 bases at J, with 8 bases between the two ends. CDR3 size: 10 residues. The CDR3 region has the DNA TGTGCTAGTGCCGCCCGGGAGCAGTACTTC. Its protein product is CASAAREQYF.

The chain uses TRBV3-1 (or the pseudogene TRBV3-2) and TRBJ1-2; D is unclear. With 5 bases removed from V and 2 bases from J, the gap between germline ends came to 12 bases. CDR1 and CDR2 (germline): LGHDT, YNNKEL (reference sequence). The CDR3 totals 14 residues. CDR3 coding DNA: TGTGCCAGCAGCAAAGGAGAAGTAAACTATGGCTACACCTTC. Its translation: CASSKGEVNYGYTF.

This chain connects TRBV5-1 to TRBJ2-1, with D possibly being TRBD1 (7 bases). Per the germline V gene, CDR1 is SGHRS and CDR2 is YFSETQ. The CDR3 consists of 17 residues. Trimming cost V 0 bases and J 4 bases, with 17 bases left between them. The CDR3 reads CASSLGGQVGGYNEQFF. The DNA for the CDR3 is TGCGCCAGCAGCTTGGGCGGACAGGTTGGGGGGTACAATGAGCAGTTCTTC.

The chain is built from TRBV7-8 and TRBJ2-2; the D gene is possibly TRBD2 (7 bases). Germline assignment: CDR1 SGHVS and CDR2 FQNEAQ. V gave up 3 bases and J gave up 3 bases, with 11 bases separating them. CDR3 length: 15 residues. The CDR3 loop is CASSFGGPDTGELFF. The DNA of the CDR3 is TGTGCCAGCAGCTTCGGGGGGCCGGACACCGGGGAGCTGTTTTTT.

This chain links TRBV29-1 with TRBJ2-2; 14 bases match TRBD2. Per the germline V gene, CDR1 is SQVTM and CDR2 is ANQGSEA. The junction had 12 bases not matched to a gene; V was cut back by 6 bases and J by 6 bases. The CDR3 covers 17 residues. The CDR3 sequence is CSVRRTSGGRIAGELFF. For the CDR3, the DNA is TGCAGCGTGAGGCGGACTAGCGGGGGGCGAATCGCCGGGGAGCTGTTTTTT.

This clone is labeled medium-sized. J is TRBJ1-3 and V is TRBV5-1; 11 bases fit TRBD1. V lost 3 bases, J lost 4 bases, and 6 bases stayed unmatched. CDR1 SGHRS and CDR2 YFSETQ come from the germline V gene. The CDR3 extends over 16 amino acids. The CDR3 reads CASSSGQGAFGNTIYF. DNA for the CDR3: TGCGCCAGCAGCTCTGGACAGGGGGCGTTCGGAAACACCATATATTTT.

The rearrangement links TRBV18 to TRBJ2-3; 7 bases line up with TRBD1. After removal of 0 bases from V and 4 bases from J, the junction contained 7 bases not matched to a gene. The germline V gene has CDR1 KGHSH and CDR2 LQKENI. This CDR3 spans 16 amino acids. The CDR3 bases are TGTGCCAGCTCACCACCGATGGGACAGACTTCAGATACGCAGTATTTT. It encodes CASSPPMGQTSDTQYF. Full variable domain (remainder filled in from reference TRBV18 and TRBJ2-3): NAGVMQNPRHLVRRRGQEARLRCSPMKGHSHVYWYRQLPEEGLKFMVYLQKENIIDESGMPKERFSAEFPKEGPSILRIQQVVRGDSAAYFCASSPPMGQTSDTQYFGPGTRLTVL.

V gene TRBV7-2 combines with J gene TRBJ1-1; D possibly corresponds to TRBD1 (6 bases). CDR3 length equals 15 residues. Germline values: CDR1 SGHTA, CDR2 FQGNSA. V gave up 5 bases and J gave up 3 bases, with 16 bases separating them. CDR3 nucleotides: TGTGCCAGCAGCCCCCGCGGGGGGCGAGACACTGAAGCTTTCTTT. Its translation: CASSPRGGRDTEAFF.

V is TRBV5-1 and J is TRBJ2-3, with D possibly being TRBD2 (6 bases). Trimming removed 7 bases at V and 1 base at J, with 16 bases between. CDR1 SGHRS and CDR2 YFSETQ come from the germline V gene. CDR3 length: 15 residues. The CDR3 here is CASGPGDGRTDTQYF. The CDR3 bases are TGCGCCAGCGGACCGGGGGACGGACGCACAGATACGCAGTATTTT.

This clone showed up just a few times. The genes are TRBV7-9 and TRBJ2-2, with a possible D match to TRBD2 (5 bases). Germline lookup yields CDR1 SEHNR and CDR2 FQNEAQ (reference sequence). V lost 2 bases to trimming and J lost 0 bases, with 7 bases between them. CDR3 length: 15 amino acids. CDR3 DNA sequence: TGTGCCAGCAGCTTAAAGAGGGCGAACACCGGGGAGCTGTTTTTT. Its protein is CASSLKRANTGELFF.

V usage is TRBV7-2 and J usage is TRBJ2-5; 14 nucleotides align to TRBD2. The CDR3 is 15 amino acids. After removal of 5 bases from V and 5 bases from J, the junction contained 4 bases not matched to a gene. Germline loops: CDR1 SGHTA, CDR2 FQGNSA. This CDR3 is CASSEGLAGAETQYF. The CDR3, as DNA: TGTGCCAGCAGCGAGGGACTAGCGGGGGCGGAGACCCAGTACTTC. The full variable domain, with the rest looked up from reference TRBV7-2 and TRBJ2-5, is GAGVSQSPSNKVTEKGKDVELRCDPISGHTALYWYRQSLGQGLEFLIYFQGNSAPDKSGLPSDRFSAERTGGSVSTLTIQRTQQEDSAVYLCASSEGLAGAETQYFGPGTRLLVL.

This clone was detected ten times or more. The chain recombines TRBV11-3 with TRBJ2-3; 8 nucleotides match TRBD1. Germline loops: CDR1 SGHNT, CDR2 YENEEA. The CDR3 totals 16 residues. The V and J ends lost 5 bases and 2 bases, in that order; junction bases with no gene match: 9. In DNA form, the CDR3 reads TGTGCCAGCAGCCCAGGGGGCACGGAAATCACAGATACGCAGTATTTT. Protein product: CASSPGGTEITDTQYF. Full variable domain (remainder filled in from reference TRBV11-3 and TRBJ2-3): EAGVVQSPRYKIIEKKQPVAFWCNPISGHNTLYWYLQNLGQGPELLIRYENEEAVDDSQLPKDRFSAERLKGVDSTLKIQPAELGDSAVYLCASSPGGTEITDTQYFGPGTRLTVL.

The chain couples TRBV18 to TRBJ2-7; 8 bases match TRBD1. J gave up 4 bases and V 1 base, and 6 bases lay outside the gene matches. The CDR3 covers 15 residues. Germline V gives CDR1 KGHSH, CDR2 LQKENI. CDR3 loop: CASSPQDRARYEQYF. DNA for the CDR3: TGTGCCAGCTCACCACAGGACAGGGCAAGGTACGAGCAGTACTTC.

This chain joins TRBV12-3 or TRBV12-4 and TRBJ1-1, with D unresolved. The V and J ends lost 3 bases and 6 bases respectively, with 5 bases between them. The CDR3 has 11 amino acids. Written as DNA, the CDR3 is TGTGCCAGCAGTTTGAGTCCTGAAGCTTTCTTT. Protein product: CASSLSPEAFF.

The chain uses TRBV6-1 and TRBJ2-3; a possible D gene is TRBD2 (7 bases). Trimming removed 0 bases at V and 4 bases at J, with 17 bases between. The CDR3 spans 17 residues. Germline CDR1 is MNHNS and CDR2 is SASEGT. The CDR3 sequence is CASSEASGGGPADTQYF. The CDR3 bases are TGTGCCAGCAGTGAAGCGTCGGGGGGCGGCCCCGCAGATACGCAGTATTTT.

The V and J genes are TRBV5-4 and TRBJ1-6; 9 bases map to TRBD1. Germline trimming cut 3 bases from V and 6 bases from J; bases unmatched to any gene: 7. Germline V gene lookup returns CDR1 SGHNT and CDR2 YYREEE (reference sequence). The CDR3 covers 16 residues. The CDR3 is CASSWALQGANSPLHF. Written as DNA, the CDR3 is TGTGCCAGCAGCTGGGCCCTACAGGGGGCTAATTCACCCCTCCACTTT. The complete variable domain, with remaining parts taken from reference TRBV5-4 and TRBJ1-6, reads ETGVTQSPTHLIKTRGQQVTLRCSSQSGHNTVSWYQQALGQGPQFIFQYYREEENGRGNFPPRFSGLQFPNYSSELNVNALELDDSALYLCASSWALQGANSPLHFGNGTRLTVT.

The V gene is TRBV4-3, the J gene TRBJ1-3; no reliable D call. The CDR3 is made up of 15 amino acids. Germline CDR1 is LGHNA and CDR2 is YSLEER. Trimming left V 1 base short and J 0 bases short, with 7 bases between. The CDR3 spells CASSQGADSGNTIYF. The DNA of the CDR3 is TGCGCCAGCAGCCAAGGGGCAGACTCTGGAAACACCATATATTTT.

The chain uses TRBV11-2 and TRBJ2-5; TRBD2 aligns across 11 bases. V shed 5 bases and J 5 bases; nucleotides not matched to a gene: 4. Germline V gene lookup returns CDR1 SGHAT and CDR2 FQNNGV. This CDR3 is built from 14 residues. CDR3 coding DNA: TGTGCCAGCAGCCCCCGACTAGCGGGGGAGACCCAGTACTTC. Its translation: CASSPRLAGETQYF.

CDR3 sequence (DNA): TGTGCCAGCAGGGCGCCGGTTGGGCATAATTCACCCCTCCACTTT. Translated, it gives CASRAPVGHNSPLHF. The chain joins TRBV5-5 to TRBJ1-6; D is unresolved. This CDR3 comprises 15 residues. V lost 5 bases, J lost 5 bases, and 14 bases lay in between. Germline lookup yields CDR1 SGHKS and CDR2 YYEKEE (reference sequence).

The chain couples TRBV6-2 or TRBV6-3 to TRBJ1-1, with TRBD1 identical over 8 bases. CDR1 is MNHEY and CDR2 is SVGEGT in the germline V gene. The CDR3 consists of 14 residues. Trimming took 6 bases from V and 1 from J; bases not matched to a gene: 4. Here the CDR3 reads CASSATGENTEAFF. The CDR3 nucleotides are TGTGCCAGCAGCGCGACAGGGGAGAACACTGAAGCTTTCTTT.